This TCR beta chain was captured in a study of graft-versus-host responses after intestinal transplantation. The table came from immunoSEQ multiplex PCR; TCRdb's copy has only in-frame clones and leaves some out. Of 15,000 to 20,000 clones in the sample, about 40% were seen once. The V gene lost 5 bases and the J gene lost 6 bases, with 15 bases spanning the gap. The CDR3 runs 14 residues. CDR1 and CDR2 (germline): MNHEY, SVGAGI. After the reaction, the investigators sorted the proliferating CFSE-low CD3+CD4+ and CD3+CD8+ responders. The receptor's source is a human patient who was an organ donor for intestinal transplantation. Sequencing was performed on alloreactive CD4+ T cells from a mixed lymphocyte reaction culture, taken before transplantation. Subset in this sample: CFSE-low proliferating T cells sorted from roughly six-day pre-transplant mixed lymphocyte reaction (GvH or HvG direction). The chain joins TRBV6-5 to TRBJ2-3; weak D call: TRBD1 (5 bases). The CDR3 nucleotides read TGTGCCAGCAGTAGGGGCCTTTTGGGCGATACGCAGTATTTT. This translates into CASSRGLLGDTQYF.